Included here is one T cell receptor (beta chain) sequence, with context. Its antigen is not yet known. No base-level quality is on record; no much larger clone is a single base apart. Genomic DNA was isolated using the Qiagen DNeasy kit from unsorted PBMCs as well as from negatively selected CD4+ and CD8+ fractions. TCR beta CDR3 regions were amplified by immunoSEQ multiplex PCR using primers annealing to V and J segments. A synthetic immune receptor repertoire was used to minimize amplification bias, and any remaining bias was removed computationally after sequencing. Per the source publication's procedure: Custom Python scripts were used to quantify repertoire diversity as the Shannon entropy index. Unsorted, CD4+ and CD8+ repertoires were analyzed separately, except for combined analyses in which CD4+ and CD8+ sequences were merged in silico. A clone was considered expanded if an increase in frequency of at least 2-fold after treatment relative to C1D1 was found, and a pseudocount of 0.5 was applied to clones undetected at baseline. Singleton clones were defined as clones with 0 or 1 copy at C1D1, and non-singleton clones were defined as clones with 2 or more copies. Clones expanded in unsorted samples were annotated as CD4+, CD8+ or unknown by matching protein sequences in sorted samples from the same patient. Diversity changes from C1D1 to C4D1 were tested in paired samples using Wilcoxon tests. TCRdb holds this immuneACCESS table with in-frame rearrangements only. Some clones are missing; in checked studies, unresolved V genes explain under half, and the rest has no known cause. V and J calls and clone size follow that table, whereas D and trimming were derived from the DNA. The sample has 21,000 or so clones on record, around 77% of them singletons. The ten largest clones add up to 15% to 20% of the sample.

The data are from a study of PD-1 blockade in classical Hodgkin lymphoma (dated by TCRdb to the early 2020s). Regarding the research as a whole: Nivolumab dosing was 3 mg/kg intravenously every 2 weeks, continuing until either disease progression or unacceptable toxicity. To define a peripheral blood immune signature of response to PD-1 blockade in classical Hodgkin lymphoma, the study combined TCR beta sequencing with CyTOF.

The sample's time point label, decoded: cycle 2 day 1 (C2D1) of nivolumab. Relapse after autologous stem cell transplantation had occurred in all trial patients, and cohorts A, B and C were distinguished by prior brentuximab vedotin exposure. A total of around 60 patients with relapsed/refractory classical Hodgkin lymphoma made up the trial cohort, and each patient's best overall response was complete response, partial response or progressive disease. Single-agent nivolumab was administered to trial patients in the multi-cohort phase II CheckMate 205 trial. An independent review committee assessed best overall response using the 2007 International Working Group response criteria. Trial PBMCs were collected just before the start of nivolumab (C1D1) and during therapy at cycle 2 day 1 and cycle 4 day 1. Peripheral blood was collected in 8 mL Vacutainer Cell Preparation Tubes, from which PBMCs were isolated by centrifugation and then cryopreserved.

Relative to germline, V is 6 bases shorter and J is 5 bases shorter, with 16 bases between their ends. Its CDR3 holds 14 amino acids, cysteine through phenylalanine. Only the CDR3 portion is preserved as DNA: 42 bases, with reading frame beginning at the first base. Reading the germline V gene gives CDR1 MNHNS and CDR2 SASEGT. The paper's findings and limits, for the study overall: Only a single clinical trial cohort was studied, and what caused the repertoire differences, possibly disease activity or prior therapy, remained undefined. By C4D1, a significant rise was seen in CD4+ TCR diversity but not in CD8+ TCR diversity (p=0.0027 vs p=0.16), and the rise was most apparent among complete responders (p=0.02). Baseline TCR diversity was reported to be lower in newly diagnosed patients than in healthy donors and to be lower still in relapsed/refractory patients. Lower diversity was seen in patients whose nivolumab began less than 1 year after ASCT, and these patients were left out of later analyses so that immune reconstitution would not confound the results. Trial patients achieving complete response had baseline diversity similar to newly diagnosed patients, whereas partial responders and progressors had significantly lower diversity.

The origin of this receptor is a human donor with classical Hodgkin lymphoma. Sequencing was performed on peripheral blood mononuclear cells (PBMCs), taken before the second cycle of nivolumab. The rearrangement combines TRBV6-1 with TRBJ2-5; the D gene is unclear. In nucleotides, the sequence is TGTGCCAGCAGCGCGACCCCCGAGGTGGAGACCCAGTACTTC. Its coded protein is CASSATPEVETQYF.